Listed below are T cell receptor beta chains from one sample, sequenced in a study of OX40 agonist ivuxolimab in advanced cancers. The repertoire was sequenced with immunoSEQ multiplex PCR; TCRdb's copy has only in-frame clones and lacks some. The repertoire consists of about 96,000 clones, with about 90% occurring once and the leading ten covering about 1.5%. The material was CD4+ or CD8+ T cells sorted from blood, obtained in a trial of the OX40 agonist ivuxolimab. Receptors were obtained from an adult with an advanced solid tumor such as melanoma, head and neck, liver or kidney cancer. The CDR3 runs from the conserved cysteine through the conserved F or W. D genes are given only for firm matches. Clone size is shown for a subset of rows, as once, few, many or a class of expanded clone.

d_call clone_size j_call v_call cdr3_aa cdr3_nt
NA few TRBJ1-2 TRBV28 CASSLEEGYTF TGTGCCAGCAGCCTAGAGGAAGGCTACACCTTC
NA NA TRBJ2-3 TRBV28 CASSATGFLGTDTQYF TGTGCCAGCAGTGCAACAGGGTTCCTCGGCACAGATACGCAGTATTTT
NA NA TRBJ2-3 TRBV4-1 CASSHLGRATDTQYF TGCGCCAGCAGCCATCTCGGGCGGGCCACAGATACGCAGTATTTT
NA NA TRBJ1-2 TRBV5-8 CASSLAGAGVMARYTF TGTGCCAGCAGCTTGGCCGGGGCAGGAGTAATGGCTCGCTACACCTTC
NA once TRBJ2-7 TRBV4-2 CASSPPGGIYEQYF TGTGCCAGCAGCCCCCCCGGAGGGATCTACGAGCAGTACTTC
TRBD1 NA TRBJ1-2 TRBV29-1 CSDSTGGYGYTF TGCAGCGATTCGACAGGGGGCTATGGCTACACCTTC
NA NA TRBJ2-7 TRBV6-5 CASSRLMIHEQYF TGTGCCAGCAGCCGGCTTATGATCCACGAGCAGTACTTC
NA NA TRBJ1-4 TRBV7-2 CATGGVVEEKLFF TGTGCCACCGGTGGGGTCGTGGAGGAAAAACTGTTTTTT
NA NA TRBJ2-5 TRBV5-1 CASSLALGETQYF TGCGCCAGCAGCTTGGCATTGGGGGAGACCCAGTACTTC
NA once TRBJ1-2 TRBV28 CASSAPGQIYGYTF TGTGCCAGCAGCGCCCCGGGACAAATCTATGGCTACACCTTC
TRBD1 NA TRBJ2-5 TRBV4-1 CASSQPIEQGTETQYF TGCGCCAGCAGCCAACCGATAGAACAGGGGACGGAGACCCAGTACTTC
NA NA TRBJ1-2 TRBV11-3 CASSPSGDYGYTF TGTGCCAGCAGCCCCTCAGGGGACTATGGCTACACCTTC
TRBD1 NA TRBJ1-1 TRBV7-2 CASSWMGQSLEAFF TGTGCCAGCAGCTGGATGGGACAGAGCCTCGAAGCTTTCTTT
TRBD1 NA TRBJ2-1 TRBV2 CASKKGQGSNEQFF TGTGCCAGCAAGAAAGGACAGGGGAGCAATGAGCAGTTCTTC
TRBD2 once TRBJ2-3 TRBV18 CASSPVREGDTQYF TGTGCCAGCTCACCTGTCCGGGAGGGAGATACGCAGTATTTT
NA NA TRBJ1-3 TRBV19 CASSPPLTATGNTIYF TGTGCCAGTAGCCCCCCATTAACAGCAACTGGAAACACCATATATTTT
TRBD2 NA TRBJ2-7 TRBV25-1 CASSGRADSYEQYF TGTGCCAGCAGCGGGAGGGCCGACTCCTACGAGCAGTACTTC
TRBD2 NA TRBJ2-1 TRBV14 CASSPLAGGRDEQFF TGTGCCAGCAGCCCCCTAGCGGGGGGTCGGGATGAGCAGTTCTTC
TRBD2 NA TRBJ2-7 TRBV13 CASSFPGLAVYEQYF TGTGCCAGCAGCTTCCCGGGACTAGCAGTCTACGAGCAGTACTTC
NA NA TRBJ2-3 TRBV7-9 CASSLIAGSTDTQYF TGTGCCAGCAGCTTAATAGCCGGGAGCACAGATACGCAGTATTTT
NA NA TRBJ2-3 TRBV5-6 CASSLATVTDTQYF TGTGCCAGCAGCTTGGCTACAGTCACAGATACGCAGTATTTT
NA NA TRBJ2-2 TRBV7-9 CASSGNRERSSGELFF TGTGCCAGCAGCGGCAACAGGGAGAGGTCATCCGGGGAGCTGTTTTTT
TRBD2 NA TRBJ2-7 TRBV5-4 CASSWTGTSVEQYF TGTGCCAGCAGCTGGACCGGGACTAGCGTTGAGCAGTACTTC
NA NA TRBJ2-7 TRBV7-9 CASSLDSADQYF TGTGCCAGCAGCTTAGATAGCGCGGATCAGTACTTC
NA NA TRBJ1-5 TRBV19 CASSQSGSNQPQHF TGTGCCAGTAGCCAATCAGGTAGCAATCAGCCCCAGCATTTT
NA NA TRBJ1-2 TRBV14 CASSQGQRYYGYTF TGTGCCAGCAGCCAAGGACAGCGTTACTATGGCTACACCTTC
NA NA TRBJ1-2 TRBV7-3 CASSLGPRYGYTF TGTGCCAGCAGCCTGGGGCCGCGCTATGGCTACACCTTC
TRBD1 NA TRBJ1-2 TRBV6-5 CASSYHNRGNGGYTF TGTGCCAGCAGTTACCACAACAGGGGGAACGGCGGCTACACCTTC
NA NA TRBJ2-6 TRBV7-2 CASSLAGANVLTF TGTGCCAGCAGCTTAGCTGGGGCCAACGTCCTGACTTTC
TRBD1 NA TRBJ2-3 TRBV29-1 CSVAPPGQGPDTQYF TGCAGCGTTGCGCCCCCAGGACAGGGGCCAGATACGCAGTATTTT
NA NA TRBJ2-1 TRBV21-1 CASSKVLQGALNEQFF TGTGCCAGCAGCAAAGTTCTCCAGGGGGCGCTTAATGAGCAGTTCTTC
NA NA TRBJ1-4 TRBV2 CASSAGRAGGEKLFF TGTGCCAGCAGTGCCGGGAGGGCTGGCGGTGAAAAACTGTTTTTT
TRBD2 NA TRBJ2-7 TRBV4-2 CASSQGVGGNYEQYF TGTGCCAGCAGCCAAGGGGTGGGAGGGAACTACGAGCAGTACTTC
NA once TRBJ2-3 TRBV7-9 CASSLVRGHGTDTQYF TGTGCCAGCAGCTTAGTACGCGGGCACGGCACAGATACGCAGTATTTT
TRBD1 NA TRBJ1-1 TRBV6-5 CASSYPDRQVFF TGTGCCAGCAGTTACCCGGACAGGCAAGTTTTCTTT
TRBD2 NA TRBJ2-5 TRBV7-7 CASSLLSSGRVLTQYF TGTGCTAGCAGCTTATTGTCTAGCGGGAGGGTTCTGACCCAGTACTTC
TRBD2 NA TRBJ2-3 TRBV30 CAWRRGLAGTDTQYF TGTGCCTGGAGGAGGGGACTAGCGGGAACAGATACGCAGTATTTT
NA once TRBJ1-1 TRBV6-5 CASSYLGRRRNTEAFF TGTGCCAGCAGTTACCTGGGACGGAGGAGGAACACTGAAGCTTTCTTT
NA few TRBJ1-4 TRBV9 CASSVELGPSATNEKLFF TGTGCCAGCAGCGTAGAGTTGGGACCCTCTGCAACTAATGAAAAACTGTTTTTT
NA few TRBJ1-1 TRBV19 CASRTSLNTEAFF TGTGCCAGTCGGACATCCTTGAACACTGAAGCTTTCTTT
TRBD1 NA TRBJ1-5 TRBV10-1 CASSLDREGNQPQHF TGCGCCAGCAGTTTGGACAGGGAAGGCAATCAGCCCCAGCATTTT
NA NA TRBJ2-2 TRBV5-6 CASSPRRRNGELFF TGTGCCAGCAGCCCGCGTAGACGTAACGGGGAGCTGTTTTTT
TRBD2 NA TRBJ2-7 TRBV7-6 CASSLELAGSPYEQYF TGTGCCAGCAGCTTAGAACTAGCGGGGAGCCCCTACGAGCAGTACTTC
TRBD2 NA TRBJ2-3 TRBV6-4 CASSERERGADTQYF TGTGCCAGCAGTGAGAGAGAGCGGGGGGCAGATACGCAGTATTTT
TRBD1 NA TRBJ1-2 TRBV4-2 CASSREWTGGTANYGYTF TGTGCCAGCAGCCGGGAATGGACAGGGGGCACTGCAAACTATGGCTACACCTTC
NA NA TRBJ2-3 TRBV4-3 CASSRGVHTDTQYF TGCGCCAGCAGCCGAGGGGTGCACACAGATACGCAGTATTTT
NA NA TRBJ2-3 TRBV9 CASSPRVGTTDTQYF TGTGCCAGCAGCCCCAGAGTAGGGACCACAGATACGCAGTATTTT
TRBD2 NA TRBJ2-5 TRBV29-1 CSVEGGNLAGVSRETQYF TGCAGCGTTGAGGGGGGGAACTTAGCGGGAGTTTCGCGGGAGACCCAGTACTTC
NA NA TRBJ1-6 TRBV7-2 CASSPIAAPLHF TGTGCCAGCAGCCCTATTGCGGCACCCCTCCACTTT
NA NA TRBJ1-1 TRBV5-1 CASSLGAITEAFF TGCGCCAGCAGCTTGGGGGCGATCACTGAAGCTTTCTTT
TRBD2 NA TRBJ2-3 TRBV7-2 CASSLGVGLAEDTQYF TGTGCCAGCAGCCTGGGGGTGGGACTAGCAGAGGATACGCAGTATTTT
NA NA TRBJ2-7 TRBV20-1 CSAREAYEQYF TGCAGTGCTAGAGAGGCGTACGAGCAGTACTTC
NA NA TRBJ1-5 TRBV19 CASSLNRDRLAIAHQPQHF TGTGCCAGTAGTTTAAACAGGGACCGTCTAGCCATCGCCCATCAGCCCCAGCATTTT
NA NA TRBJ2-1 TRBV21-1 CASIPLRGQGGLARYNEQFF TGTGCCAGCATCCCTCTTAGGGGGCAGGGGGGATTGGCGCGCTACAATGAGCAGTTCTTC
TRBD1 NA TRBJ1-1 TRBV27 CATTPLTGQGLLNTEAFF TGTGCCACCACGCCCCTAACGGGACAGGGACTATTGAACACTGAAGCTTTCTTT
NA NA TRBJ1-1 TRBV19 CATSIRQGGTEAFF TGTGCCACTAGTATCCGCCAGGGCGGCACTGAAGCTTTCTTT
NA few TRBJ1-1 TRBV5-4 CASSLDREAFF TGTGCCAGCAGCTTGGACAGAGAAGCTTTCTTT
NA once TRBJ2-7 TRBV9 CASSPLSSERATYEQYF TGTGCCAGCAGCCCTCTGTCGTCCGAGAGGGCCACCTACGAGCAGTACTTC
NA NA TRBJ2-5 TRBV19 CASSPGSGETQYF TGTGCCAGTAGTCCCGGGTCCGGGGAGACCCAGTACTTC